These T cell receptor beta chains were read from a single sample in a study of post-analysis software for immune sequencing data. TCRdb re-called the PCR reads through MiXCR, storing one row per CDR3 protein. The table includes around 500,000 distinct CDR3 sequences, less than 40% detected once. Sequencing was performed on blood. Receptor source: a girl between 2 and 17 years old with multiple sclerosis. Both conserved end residues are part of each CDR3. The order of the fields is V gene, D gene, clone size, J gene, CDR3 DNA, CDR3 protein. A D gene is named only where the DNA matches it firmly. Clone size is not always given. Where it is, it says once, few, many or a class for expanded clones.

v_call: TRBV7-9; d_call: TRBD2; clone_size: few; j_call: TRBJ2-3; cdr3_nt: TGTGCCAGCAGCTTAGGTCCGATGCGGGGGGGCCGAGATACGCAGTATTTT; cdr3_aa: CASSLGPMRGGRDTQYF
v_call: TRBV29-1; d_call: .; clone_size: few; j_call: TRBJ2-2; cdr3_nt: TGCAGCGTTGATGGGGAAAACACCGGGGAGCTGTTTTTT; cdr3_aa: CSVDGENTGELFF
v_call: TRBV5-1; d_call: .; clone_size: few; j_call: TRBJ2-1; cdr3_nt: TGCGCCAGCAGACAGGGCCCCCATGAGCAGTTCTTC; cdr3_aa: CASRQGPHEQFF
v_call: TRBV29-1; d_call: .; clone_size: .; j_call: TRBJ2-2; cdr3_nt: TGCAGCGTTTCTTACAGGACCCTGAACACCGGGGAGCTGTTTTTT; cdr3_aa: CSVSYRTLNTGELFF
v_call: TRBV2; d_call: TRBD2; clone_size: few; j_call: TRBJ2-1; cdr3_nt: TGTGCCAGCACTCCTCAGCGGGGGGCCTACAATGAGCAGTTCTTC; cdr3_aa: CASTPQRGAYNEQFF
v_call: TRBV6-2/TRBV6-3; d_call: TRBD1; clone_size: .; j_call: TRBJ1-1; cdr3_nt: TGTGCCAGCAGTTACACCCAGACAGGGCTCACTGAAGCTTTCTTT; cdr3_aa: CASSYTQTGLTEAFF
v_call: TRBV20-1; d_call: .; clone_size: .; j_call: TRBJ2-5; cdr3_nt: TGCAGTGCTGGTTCAAGGGGGAAGTACCAAGAGACCCAGTACTTC; cdr3_aa: CSAGSRGKYQETQYF
v_call: TRBV9; d_call: .; clone_size: few; j_call: TRBJ2-5; cdr3_nt: TGTGCCAGCAGCGTAGCTCCGGCGGACACGCAAGAGACCCAGTACTTC; cdr3_aa: CASSVAPADTQETQYF
v_call: TRBV7-2; d_call: TRBD2; clone_size: .; j_call: TRBJ2-5; cdr3_nt: TGTGCCAGCAGGCTACAAATGGGACTAGCGAGTCAAGAGACCCAGTACTTC; cdr3_aa: CASRLQMGLASQETQYF
v_call: TRBV7-6; d_call: TRBD1; clone_size: .; j_call: TRBJ2-5; cdr3_nt: TGTGCCAGCAGCTTGTCCGGGACAGGGCTTTTAGGGGTAGAGACCCAGTACTTC; cdr3_aa: CASSLSGTGLLGVETQYF
v_call: TRBV10-3; d_call: TRBD1; clone_size: .; j_call: TRBJ2-3; cdr3_nt: TGTGCCACCAGAGACAGGGGCGGGACAGATACGCAGTATTTT; cdr3_aa: CATRDRGGTDTQYF
v_call: TRBV20-1; d_call: TRBD1; clone_size: few; j_call: TRBJ1-2; cdr3_nt: TGCAGTGCCCCCCGGCGGACAGGGGTATACGGTGGCTACACCTTC; cdr3_aa: CSAPRRTGVYGGYTF
v_call: TRBV13; d_call: TRBD1; clone_size: .; j_call: TRBJ1-1; cdr3_nt: TGTGCCAGCAGCTTAGGGACAGGGGGACACACTGAAGCTTTCTTT; cdr3_aa: CASSLGTGGHTEAFF
v_call: TRBV5-1; d_call: TRBD2; clone_size: .; j_call: TRBJ2-5; cdr3_nt: TGCGCCAGCAGCCCCGGACTAGCGGGGATACAAGAGACCCAGTACTTC; cdr3_aa: CASSPGLAGIQETQYF
v_call: TRBV20-1; d_call: .; clone_size: .; j_call: TRBJ2-1; cdr3_nt: TGCAGTGCTGCAACCCAGTGGTCGGACAATGAGCAGTTCTTC; cdr3_aa: CSAATQWSDNEQFF
v_call: TRBV29-1; d_call: .; clone_size: .; j_call: TRBJ2-7; cdr3_nt: TGCAGCGTTGGTAACGACTGGAGCTCCTACGAGCAGTACTTC; cdr3_aa: CSVGNDWSSYEQYF
v_call: TRBV25-1; d_call: .; clone_size: many; j_call: TRBJ2-5; cdr3_nt: TGTGCCAGCAGCCGGGACTCAGAGACCCAGTACTTC; cdr3_aa: CASSRDSETQYF
v_call: TRBV20-1; d_call: .; clone_size: few; j_call: TRBJ2-3; cdr3_nt: TGCAGTGCTACAGGGTGGGGTGGAGATACGCAGTATTTT; cdr3_aa: CSATGWGGDTQYF
v_call: TRBV6-2/TRBV6-3; d_call: .; clone_size: few; j_call: TRBJ2-3; cdr3_nt: TGTGCCAGCAGTTACTCGAAGTCTACAGGTACAGATACGCAGTATTTT; cdr3_aa: CASSYSKSTGTDTQYF
v_call: TRBV25-1; d_call: TRBD1; clone_size: .; j_call: TRBJ2-6; cdr3_nt: TGTGCCAGCAGTGGGCGGACAGGACTCTCTGGGGCCAACGTCCTGACTTTC; cdr3_aa: CASSGRTGLSGANVLTF
v_call: TRBV6-1; d_call: .; clone_size: .; j_call: TRBJ1-1; cdr3_nt: TGTGCCAGCAGTGAGGGGGCGGTGAACACTGAAGCTTTCTTT; cdr3_aa: CASSEGAVNTEAFF
v_call: TRBV6-5; d_call: TRBD1; clone_size: .; j_call: TRBJ1-2; cdr3_nt: TGTGCCAGCAGTTACACTACCACCCGGGACAGCCCTAGAGGAGGCTACACCTTC; cdr3_aa: CASSYTTTRDSPRGGYTF
v_call: TRBV6-5; d_call: TRBD1; clone_size: .; j_call: TRBJ1-2; cdr3_nt: TGTGCCAGCAGTCGCCGGGACAGGGGTAATGGCTACACCTTC; cdr3_aa: CASSRRDRGNGYTF
v_call: TRBV11-2; d_call: TRBD1; clone_size: few; j_call: TRBJ2-1; cdr3_nt: TGTGCCAGCAGCCCGGGGACAGTTCGCCGGTATGATGAGCAGTTCTTC; cdr3_aa: CASSPGTVRRYDEQFF
v_call: TRBV5-5; d_call: TRBD1; clone_size: .; j_call: TRBJ2-7; cdr3_nt: TGTGCCAGCAGCTTCCGGGACAGGAACGAGCAGTACTTC; cdr3_aa: CASSFRDRNEQYF
v_call: TRBV9; d_call: TRBD1; clone_size: .; j_call: TRBJ2-3; cdr3_nt: TGTGCCAGCAGCACTACAGGGGCGGGCACAGATGCGCAGTATTTT; cdr3_aa: CASSTTGAGTDAQYF
v_call: TRBV6-5; d_call: TRBD1; clone_size: few; j_call: TRBJ2-5; cdr3_nt: TGTGCCAGCGGGGACAGGGGCGACGGGGAGACCCAGTACTTC; cdr3_aa: CASGDRGDGETQYF
v_call: TRBV11-2; d_call: .; clone_size: .; j_call: TRBJ1-4; cdr3_nt: TGTGCCAGCAGCTTAGGGTGGAGGGGAGGAGAAAAACTGTTTTTT; cdr3_aa: CASSLGWRGGEKLFF
v_call: TRBV24-1; d_call: .; clone_size: few; j_call: TRBJ1-2; cdr3_nt: TGTGCCACCAGTGATTCACAGGGACACTATGGCTACACCTTC; cdr3_aa: CATSDSQGHYGYTF
v_call: TRBV7-9; d_call: TRBD2; clone_size: .; j_call: TRBJ2-1; cdr3_nt: TGTGCCAGCGCTGTAGTGAGCGGGGGGTCCTACAATGAGCAGTTCTTC; cdr3_aa: CASAVVSGGSYNEQFF
v_call: TRBV4-1; d_call: .; clone_size: few; j_call: TRBJ1-1; cdr3_nt: TGCGCCAGCAGCCAAGATCGGATGGGCATGAACACTGAAGCTTTCTTT; cdr3_aa: CASSQDRMGMNTEAFF
v_call: TRBV7-3; d_call: TRBD1; clone_size: .; j_call: TRBJ2-1; cdr3_nt: TGTGCCAGCAGCTCCGAAGCCGGGACAGGGCGCAATGAGCAGTTCTTC; cdr3_aa: CASSSEAGTGRNEQFF